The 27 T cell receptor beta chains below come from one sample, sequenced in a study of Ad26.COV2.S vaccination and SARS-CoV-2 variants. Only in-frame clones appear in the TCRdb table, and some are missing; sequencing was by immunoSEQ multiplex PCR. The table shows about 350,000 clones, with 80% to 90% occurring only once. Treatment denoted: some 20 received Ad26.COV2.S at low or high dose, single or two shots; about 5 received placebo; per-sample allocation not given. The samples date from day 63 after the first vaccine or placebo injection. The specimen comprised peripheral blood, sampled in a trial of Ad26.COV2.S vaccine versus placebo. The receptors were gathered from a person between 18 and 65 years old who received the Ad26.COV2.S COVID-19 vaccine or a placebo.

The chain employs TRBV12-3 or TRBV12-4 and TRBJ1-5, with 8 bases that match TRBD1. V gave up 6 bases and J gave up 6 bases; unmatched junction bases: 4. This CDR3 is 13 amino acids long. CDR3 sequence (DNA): TGTGCCAGCAGCCTTACAGGGGGTCAGCCCCAGCATTTT. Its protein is CASSLTGGQPQHF.

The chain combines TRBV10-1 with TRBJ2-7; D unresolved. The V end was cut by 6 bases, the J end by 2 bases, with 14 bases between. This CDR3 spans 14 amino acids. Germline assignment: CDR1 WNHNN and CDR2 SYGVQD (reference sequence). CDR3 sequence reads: CASSEGPRPYEQYF. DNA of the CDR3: TGCGCCAGCAGCGAAGGACCCCGACCCTACGAGCAGTACTTC.

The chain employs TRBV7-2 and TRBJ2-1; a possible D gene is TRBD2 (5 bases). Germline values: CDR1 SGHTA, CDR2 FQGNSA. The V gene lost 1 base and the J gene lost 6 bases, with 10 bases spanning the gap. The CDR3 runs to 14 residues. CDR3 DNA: TGTGCCAGCAGCTTAGATCCGGGGTCCAATGAGCAGTTCTTC. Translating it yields CASSLDPGSNEQFF.

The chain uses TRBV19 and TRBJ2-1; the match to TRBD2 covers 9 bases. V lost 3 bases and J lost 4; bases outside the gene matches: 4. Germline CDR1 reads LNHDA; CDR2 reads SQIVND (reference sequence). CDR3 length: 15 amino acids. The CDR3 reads CASSMRGGRYNEQFF. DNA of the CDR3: TGTGCCAGTAGTATGCGGGGGGGCCGATACAATGAGCAGTTCTTC.

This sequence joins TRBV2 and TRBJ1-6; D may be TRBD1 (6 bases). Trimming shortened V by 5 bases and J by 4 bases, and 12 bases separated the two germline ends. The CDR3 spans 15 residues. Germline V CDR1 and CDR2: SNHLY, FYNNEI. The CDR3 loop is CASSRTRGYNSPLHF. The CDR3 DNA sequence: TGTGCCAGCAGTCGGACAAGGGGGTATAATTCACCCCTCCACTTT. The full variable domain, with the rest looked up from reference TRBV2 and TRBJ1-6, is EPEVTQTPSHQVTQMGQEVILRCVPISNHLYFYWYRQILGQKVEFLVSFYNNEISEKSEIFDDQFSVERPDGSNFTLKIRSTKLEDSAMYFCASSRTRGYNSPLHFGNGTRLTVT.

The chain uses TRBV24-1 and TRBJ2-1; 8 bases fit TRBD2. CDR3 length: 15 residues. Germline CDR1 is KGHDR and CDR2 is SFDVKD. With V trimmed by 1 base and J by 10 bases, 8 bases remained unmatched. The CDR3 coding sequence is TGTGCCACCAGTGATTTACAAGCGGGAGTGCGAGAGCAGTTCTTC. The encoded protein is CATSDLQAGVREQFF.

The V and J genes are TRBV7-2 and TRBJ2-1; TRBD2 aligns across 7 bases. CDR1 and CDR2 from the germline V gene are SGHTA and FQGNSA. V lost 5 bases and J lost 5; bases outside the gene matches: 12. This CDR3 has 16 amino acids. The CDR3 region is CASSTTLGGGHNEQFF. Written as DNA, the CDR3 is TGTGCCAGCAGCACAACCCTGGGCGGGGGTCACAATGAGCAGTTCTTC.

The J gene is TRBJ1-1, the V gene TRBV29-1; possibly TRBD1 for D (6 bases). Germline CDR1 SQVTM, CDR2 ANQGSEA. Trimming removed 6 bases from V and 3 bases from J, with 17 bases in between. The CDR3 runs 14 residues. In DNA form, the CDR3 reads TGCAGCGTAAAGTTCCTGGGGGCGGACACTGAAGCTTTCTTT. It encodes CSVKFLGADTEAFF. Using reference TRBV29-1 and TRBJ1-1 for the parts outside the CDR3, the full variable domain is SAVISQKPSRDICQRGTSLTIQCQVDSQVTMMFWYRQQPGQSLTLIATANQGSEATYESGFVIDKFPISRPNLTFSTLTVSNMSPEDSSIYLCSVKFLGADTEAFFGQGTRLTVV.

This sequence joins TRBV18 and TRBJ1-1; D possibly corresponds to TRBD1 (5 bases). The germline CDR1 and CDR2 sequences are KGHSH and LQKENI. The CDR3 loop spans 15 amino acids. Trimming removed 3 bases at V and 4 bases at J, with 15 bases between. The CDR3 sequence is CASSPDAGFSTEAFF. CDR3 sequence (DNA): TGTGCCAGCTCACCGGACGCAGGGTTTTCCACTGAAGCTTTCTTT.

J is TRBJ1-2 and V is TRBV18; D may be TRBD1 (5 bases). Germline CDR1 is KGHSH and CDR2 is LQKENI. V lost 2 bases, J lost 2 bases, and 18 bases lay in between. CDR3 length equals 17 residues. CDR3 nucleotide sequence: TGTGCCAGCTCACCAGGCTACCCCACAGGCAACAACTATGGCTACACCTTC. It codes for CASSPGYPTGNNYGYTF.

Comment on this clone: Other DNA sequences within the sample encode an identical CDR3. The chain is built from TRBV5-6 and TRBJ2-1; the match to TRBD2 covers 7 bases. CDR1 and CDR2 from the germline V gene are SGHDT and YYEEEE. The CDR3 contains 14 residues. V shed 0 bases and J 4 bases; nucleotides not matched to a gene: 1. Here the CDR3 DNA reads TGTGCCAGCAGCTTGGGCGGGAGTTACAATGAGCAGTTCTTC. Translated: CASSLGGSYNEQFF.

CDR3 protein: CATSGPQQGARSYEQYF. DNA for the CDR3: TGTGCCACCAGTGGCCCACAACAGGGGGCGCGGTCCTACGAGCAGTACTTC. This chain joins TRBV24-1 and TRBJ2-7; the match to TRBD1 covers 9 bases. The CDR3 has 17 amino acids. Germline CDR1 and CDR2: KGHDR and SFDVKD. The junction had 11 bases not matched to a gene; V was cut back by 5 bases and J by 1 base.

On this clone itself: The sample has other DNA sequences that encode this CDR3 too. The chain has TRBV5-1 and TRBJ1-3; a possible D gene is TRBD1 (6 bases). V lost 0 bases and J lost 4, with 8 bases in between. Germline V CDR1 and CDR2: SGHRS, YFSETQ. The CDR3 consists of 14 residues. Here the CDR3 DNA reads TGCGCCAGCAGCTTGGGGGACATAGGAAACACCATATATTTT. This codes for CASSLGDIGNTIYF.

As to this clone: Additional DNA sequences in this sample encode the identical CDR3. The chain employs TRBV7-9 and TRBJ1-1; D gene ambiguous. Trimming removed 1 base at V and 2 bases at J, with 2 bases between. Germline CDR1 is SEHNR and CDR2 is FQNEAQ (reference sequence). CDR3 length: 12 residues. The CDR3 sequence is CASSLVNTEAFF. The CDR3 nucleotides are TGTGCCAGCAGCTTAGTAAACACTGAAGCTTTCTTT. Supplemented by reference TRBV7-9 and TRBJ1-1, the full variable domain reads DTGVSQNPRHKITKRGQNVTFRCDPISEHNRLYWYRQTLGQGPEFLTYFQNEAQLEKSRLLSDRFSAERPKGSFSTLEIQRTEQGDSAMYLCASSLVNTEAFFGQGTRLTVV.

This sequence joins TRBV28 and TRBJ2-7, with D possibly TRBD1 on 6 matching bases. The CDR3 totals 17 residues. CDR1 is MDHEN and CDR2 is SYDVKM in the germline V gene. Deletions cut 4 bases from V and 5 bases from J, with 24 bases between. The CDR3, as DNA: TGTGCCAGCAGTTCTGTGGGAAGGGGGACGCCAGGCGACGAGCAGTACTTC. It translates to CASSSVGRGTPGDEQYF. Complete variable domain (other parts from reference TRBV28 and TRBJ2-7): DVKVTQSSRYLVKRTGEKVFLECVQDMDHENMFWYRQDPGLGLRLIYFSYDVKMKEKGDIPEGYSVSREKKERFSLILESASTNQTSMYLCASSSVGRGTPGDEQYFGPGTRLTVT.

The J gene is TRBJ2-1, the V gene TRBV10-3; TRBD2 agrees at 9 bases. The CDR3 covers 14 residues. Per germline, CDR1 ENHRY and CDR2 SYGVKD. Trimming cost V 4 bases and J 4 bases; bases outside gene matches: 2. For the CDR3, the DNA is TGTGCCATCAGTGCTAGCGGGAATTACAATGAGCAGTTCTTC. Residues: CAISASGNYNEQFF.

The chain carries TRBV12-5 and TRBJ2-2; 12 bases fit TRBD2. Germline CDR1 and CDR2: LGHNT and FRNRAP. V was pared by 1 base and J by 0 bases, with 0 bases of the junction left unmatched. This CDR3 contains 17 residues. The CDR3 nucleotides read TGTGCTAGTGGTTTGGGGACTAGCGGGACGAACACCGGGGAGCTGTTTTTT. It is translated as CASGLGTSGTNTGELFF. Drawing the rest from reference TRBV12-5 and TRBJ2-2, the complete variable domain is DARVTQTPRHKVTEMGQEVTMRCQPILGHNTVFWYRQTMMQGLELLAYFRNRAPLDDSGMPKDRFSAEMPDATLATLKIQPSEPRDSAVYFCASGLGTSGTNTGELFFGEGSRLTVL.

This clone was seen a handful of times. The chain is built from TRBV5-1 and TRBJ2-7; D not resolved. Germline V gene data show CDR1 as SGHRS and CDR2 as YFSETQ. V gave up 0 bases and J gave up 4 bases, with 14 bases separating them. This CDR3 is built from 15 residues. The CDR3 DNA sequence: TGCGCCAGCAGCTTGGCCGGGCTAGAGGAGTACGAGCAGTACTTC. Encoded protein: CASSLAGLEEYEQYF.

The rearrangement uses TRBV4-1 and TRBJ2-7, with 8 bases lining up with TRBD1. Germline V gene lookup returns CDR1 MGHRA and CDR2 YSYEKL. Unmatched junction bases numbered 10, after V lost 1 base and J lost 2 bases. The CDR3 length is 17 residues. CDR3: CASSQVGPGQGTYEQYF. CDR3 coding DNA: TGCGCCAGCAGCCAAGTGGGCCCCGGACAGGGAACCTACGAGCAGTACTTC.

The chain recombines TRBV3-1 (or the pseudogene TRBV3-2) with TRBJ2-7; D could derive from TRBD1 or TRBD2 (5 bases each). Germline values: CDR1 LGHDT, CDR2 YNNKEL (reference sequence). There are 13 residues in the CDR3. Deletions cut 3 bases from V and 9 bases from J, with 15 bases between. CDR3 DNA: TGTGCCAGCAGCCACGGGACGTTAAGAGTGCAGTACTTC. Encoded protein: CASSHGTLRVQYF.

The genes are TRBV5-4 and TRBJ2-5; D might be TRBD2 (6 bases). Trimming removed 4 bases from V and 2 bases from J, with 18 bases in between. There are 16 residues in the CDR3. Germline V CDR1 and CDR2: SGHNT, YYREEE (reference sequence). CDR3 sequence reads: CASSAGGARKQETQYF. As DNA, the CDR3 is TGTGCCAGCAGCGCCGGGGGAGCGCGGAAACAAGAGACCCAGTACTTC.

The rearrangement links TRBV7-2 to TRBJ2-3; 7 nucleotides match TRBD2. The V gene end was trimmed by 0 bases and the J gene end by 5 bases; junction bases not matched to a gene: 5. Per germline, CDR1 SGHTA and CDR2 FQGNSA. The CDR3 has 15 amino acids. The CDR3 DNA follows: TGTGCCAGCAGCTTAGCTGGGGGGGTTGGAGATACGCAGTATTTT. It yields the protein CASSLAGGVGDTQYF. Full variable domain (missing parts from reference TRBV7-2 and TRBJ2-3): GAGVSQSPSNKVTEKGKDVELRCDPISGHTALYWYRQSLGQGLEFLIYFQGNSAPDKSGLPSDRFSAERTGGSVSTLTIQRTQQEDSAVYLCASSLAGGVGDTQYFGPGTRLTVL.

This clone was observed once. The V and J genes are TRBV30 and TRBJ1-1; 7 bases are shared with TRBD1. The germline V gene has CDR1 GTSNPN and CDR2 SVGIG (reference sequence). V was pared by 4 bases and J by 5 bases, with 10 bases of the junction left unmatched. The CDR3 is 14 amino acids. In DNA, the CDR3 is TGTGCCTGGAAAGCGGCAGGGGGTGGAACTGAAGCTTTCTTT. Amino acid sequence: CAWKAAGGGTEAFF.

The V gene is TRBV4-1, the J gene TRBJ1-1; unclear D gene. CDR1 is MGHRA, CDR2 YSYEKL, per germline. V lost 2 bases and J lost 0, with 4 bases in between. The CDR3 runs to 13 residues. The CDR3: CASSQQMNTEAFF. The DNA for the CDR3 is TGCGCCAGCAGCCAACAGATGAACACTGAAGCTTTCTTT.

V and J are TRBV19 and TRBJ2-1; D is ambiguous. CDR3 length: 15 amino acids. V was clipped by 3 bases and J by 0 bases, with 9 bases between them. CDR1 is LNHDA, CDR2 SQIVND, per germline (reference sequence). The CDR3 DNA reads TGTGCCAGTAGTATTTTTACAAGCTCCTACAATGAGCAGTTCTTC. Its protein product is CASSIFTSSYNEQFF.

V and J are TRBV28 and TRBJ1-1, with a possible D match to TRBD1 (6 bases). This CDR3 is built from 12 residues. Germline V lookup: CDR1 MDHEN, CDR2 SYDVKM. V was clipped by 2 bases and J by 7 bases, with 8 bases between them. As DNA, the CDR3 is TGTGCCAGCAGTTTAACAGGGTATGAAGCTTTCTTT. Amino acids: CASSLTGYEAFF.

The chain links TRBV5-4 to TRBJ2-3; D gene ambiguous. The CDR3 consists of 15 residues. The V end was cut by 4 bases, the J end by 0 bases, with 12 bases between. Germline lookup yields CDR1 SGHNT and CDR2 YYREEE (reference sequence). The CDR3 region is CASSPEQVSTDTQYF. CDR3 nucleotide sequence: TGTGCCAGCAGCCCGGAGCAGGTTAGCACAGATACGCAGTATTTT.